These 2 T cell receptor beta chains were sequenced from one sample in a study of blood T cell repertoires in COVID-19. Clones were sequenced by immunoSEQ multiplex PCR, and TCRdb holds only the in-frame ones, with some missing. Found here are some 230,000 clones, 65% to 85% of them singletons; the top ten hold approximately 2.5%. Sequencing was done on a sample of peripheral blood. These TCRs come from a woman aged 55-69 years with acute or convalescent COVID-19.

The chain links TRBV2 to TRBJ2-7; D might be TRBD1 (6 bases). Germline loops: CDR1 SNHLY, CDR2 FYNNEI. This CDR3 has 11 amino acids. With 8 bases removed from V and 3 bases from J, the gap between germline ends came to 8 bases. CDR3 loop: CASAGDYEQYF. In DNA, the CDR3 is TGTGCCAGCGCAGGGGACTACGAGCAGTACTTC.

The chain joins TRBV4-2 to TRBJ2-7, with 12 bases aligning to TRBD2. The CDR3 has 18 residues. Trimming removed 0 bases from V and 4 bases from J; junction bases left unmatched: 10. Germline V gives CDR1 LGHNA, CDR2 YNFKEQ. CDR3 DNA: TGTGCCAGCAGCCAAGAAGAGCTAGCGGGGGGGTGGAGTTACGAGCAGTACTTC. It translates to CASSQEELAGGWSYEQYF.